The following is a TCR beta chain sequence with its context. The antigen is unknown. The data originate from a study of cytomegalovirus exposure and HLA in healthy donors. Study results and caveats: A classifier reportedly called cytomegalovirus status with high sensitivity and specificity. The tendency of first-cohort TCR clusters to co-occur in the roughly 130 validation repertoires was the finding of a later analysis. The authors confirmed in vitro that three CMV-associated chains were specific for CMV antigens.

Sequencing used immunoSEQ multiplex PCR; TCRdb keeps in-frame clones, though not all of them. The sample records tens of thousands of clones, approximately 94% being singletons. The germline V gene has CDR1 SGHTA and CDR2 FQGTGA. CDR3 length: 15 amino acids. V was trimmed by 5 bases and J by 7 bases, leaving 18 bases between them. Input material: PBMCs. The TCR was taken from a woman aged 18-29 years in good health and CMV-seropositive. The rearrangement joins TRBV7-3 to TRBJ2-1; tentative D call: TRBD2 (6 bases). CDR3: CASSPLGGAFNEQFF. DNA of the CDR3: TGTGCCAGCAGCCCCCTCGGAGGGGCTTTTAATGAGCAGTTCTTC.